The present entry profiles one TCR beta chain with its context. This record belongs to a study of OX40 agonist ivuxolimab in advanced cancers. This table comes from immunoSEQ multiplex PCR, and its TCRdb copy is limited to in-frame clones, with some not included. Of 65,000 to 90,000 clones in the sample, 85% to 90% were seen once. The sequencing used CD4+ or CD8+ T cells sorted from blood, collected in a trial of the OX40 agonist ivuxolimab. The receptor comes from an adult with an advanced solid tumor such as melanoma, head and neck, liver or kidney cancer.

CDR3: CASSPQGTGDTQYF. DNA for the CDR3: TGTGCCAGCTCACCACAGGGAACCGGGGATACGCAGTATTTT. The V and J genes are TRBV18 and TRBJ2-3; D is unclear. Trimming stripped 1 base from V and 6 bases from J, with 11 bases between. Germline CDR1 reads KGHSH; CDR2 reads LQKENI. The CDR3 is made up of 14 amino acids. Using reference TRBV18 and TRBJ2-3 for the parts outside the CDR3, the full variable domain is NAGVMQNPRHLVRRRGQEARLRCSPMKGHSHVYWYRQLPEEGLKFMVYLQKENIIDESGMPKERFSAEFPKEGPSILRIQQVVRGDSAAYFCASSPQGTGDTQYFGPGTRLTVL.